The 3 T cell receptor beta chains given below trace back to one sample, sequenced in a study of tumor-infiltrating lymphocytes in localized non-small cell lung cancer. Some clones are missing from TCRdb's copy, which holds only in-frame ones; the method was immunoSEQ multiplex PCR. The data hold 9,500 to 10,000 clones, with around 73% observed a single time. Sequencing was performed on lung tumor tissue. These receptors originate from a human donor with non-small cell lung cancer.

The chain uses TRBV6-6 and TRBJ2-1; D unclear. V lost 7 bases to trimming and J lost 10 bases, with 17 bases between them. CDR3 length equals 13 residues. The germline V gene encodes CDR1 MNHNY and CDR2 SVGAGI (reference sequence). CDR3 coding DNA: TGTGCCAGCAATCCCAGTCTTGCACAGGAGCAGTTCTTC. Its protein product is CASNPSLAQEQFF.

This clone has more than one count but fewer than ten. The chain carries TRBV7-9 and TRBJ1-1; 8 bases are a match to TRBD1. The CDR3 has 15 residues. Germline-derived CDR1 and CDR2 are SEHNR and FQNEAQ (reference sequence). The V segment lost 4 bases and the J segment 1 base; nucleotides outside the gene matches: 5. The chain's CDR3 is CASSSGTGQNTEAFF. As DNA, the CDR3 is TGTGCCAGCAGCTCCGGGACAGGCCAGAACACTGAAGCTTTCTTT.

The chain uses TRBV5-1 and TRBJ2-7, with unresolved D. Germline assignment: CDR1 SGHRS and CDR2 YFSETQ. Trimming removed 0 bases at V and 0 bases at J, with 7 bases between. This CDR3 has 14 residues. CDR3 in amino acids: CASSLVGNSYEQYF. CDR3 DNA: TGCGCCAGCAGCTTGGTTGGCAACTCCTACGAGCAGTACTTC. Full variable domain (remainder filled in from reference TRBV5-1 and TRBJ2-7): KAGVTQTPRYLIKTRGQQVTLSCSPISGHRSVSWYQQTPGQGLQFLFEYFSETQRNKGNFPGRFSGRQFSNSRSEMNVSTLELGDSALYLCASSLVGNSYEQYFGPGTRLTVT.